Described below is a single TCR beta chain sequence and its context. These data originate in a study of T cells of healthy individuals. MiXCR, applied by TCRdb to the 5' RACE reads, yields one record per CDR3 protein. Among nearly 100,000 distinct CDR3 sequences listed, 17% were seen once. Trimming stripped 1 base from V and 0 bases from J, with 11 bases between. CDR3 size: 16 residues. The germline V gene has CDR1 LGHNA and CDR2 YSLEER. The chain is built from TRBV4-3 and TRBJ2-3; no reliable D call. This TCR was recovered from a human donor in good health. CDR3 bases: TGCGCCAGCAGCCAAGGACGAGGAACTAGCACAGATACGCAGTATTTT. It specifies CASSQGRGTSTDTQYF.